This T cell receptor (beta chain) comes out of a study of OX40 agonist ivuxolimab in advanced cancers. The CDR3 extends over 15 amino acids. V dropped 6 bases and J dropped 0 bases, with 12 bases sitting between them. Germline values: CDR1 MNHEY, CDR2 SVGAGI. This table comes from immunoSEQ multiplex PCR, and its TCRdb copy is limited to in-frame clones, with some not included. This sample carries approximately 80,000 clones, 85% to 95% of them seen once, and the ten largest clones take 0.43%. This specimen consisted of CD4+ or CD8+ T cells sorted from blood, obtained in a trial of the OX40 agonist ivuxolimab. The source is an adult with an advanced solid tumor such as melanoma, head and neck, liver or kidney cancer. The J gene is TRBJ2-1, the V gene TRBV6-5, with D hard to call. CDR3 in amino acids: CASSGSESSYNEQFF. CDR3 coding DNA: TGTGCCAGCAGCGGCAGCGAGAGCTCCTACAATGAGCAGTTCTTC.